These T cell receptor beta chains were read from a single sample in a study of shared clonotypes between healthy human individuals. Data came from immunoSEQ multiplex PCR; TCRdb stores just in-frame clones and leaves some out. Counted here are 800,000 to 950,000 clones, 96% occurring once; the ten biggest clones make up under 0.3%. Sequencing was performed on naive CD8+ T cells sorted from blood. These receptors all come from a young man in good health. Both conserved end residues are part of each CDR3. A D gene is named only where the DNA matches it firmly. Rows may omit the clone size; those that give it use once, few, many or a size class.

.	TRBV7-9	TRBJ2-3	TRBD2	TGTGCCAGCAGCTTAACTCGGGAGGAGGTTCAAACAGATACGCAGTATTTT	CASSLTREEVQTDTQYF
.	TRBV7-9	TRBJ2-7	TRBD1	TGTGCCAGCAGCTTGACCGGGACAGGGTTACTAAGTGGGTCCTACGAGCAGTACTTC	CASSLTGTGLLSGSYEQYF
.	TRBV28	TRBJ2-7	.	TGTGCCAGCTACAGGGACTCCTACGAGCAGTACTTC	CASYRDSYEQYF
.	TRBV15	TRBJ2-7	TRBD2	TGTGCCACCAGGCCGGGACTAGGCGGCTCCTACGAGCAGTACTTC	CATRPGLGGSYEQYF
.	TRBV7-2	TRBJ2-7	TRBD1	TGTGCCAGCAGCTTGGTGGCCGGGACAGCCTCCTACGAGCAGTACTTC	CASSLVAGTASYEQYF
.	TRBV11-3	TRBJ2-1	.	TGTGCCAGCAGCCTCCGACAGGTCGACAATGAGCAGTTCTTC	CASSLRQVDNEQFF
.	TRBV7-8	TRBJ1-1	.	TGTGCCAGCAGCTTAGCGCCCCGTTTCAGCTTGATGAACACTGAAGCTTTCTTT	CASSLAPRFSLMNTEAFF
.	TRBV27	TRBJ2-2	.	TGTGCCAGCAAGGAAAGGGATAGAGCCGGGGAGCTGTTTTTT	CASKERDRAGELFF
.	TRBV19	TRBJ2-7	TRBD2	TGTGCCAGTAGTATATTGGCGGGAGAGGTTGGCGAGCAGTACTTC	CASSILAGEVGEQYF
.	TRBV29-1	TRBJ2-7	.	TGCAGCGTTGAAGATCGGCAGACCTACGAGCAGTACTTC	CSVEDRQTYEQYF
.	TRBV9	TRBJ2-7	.	TGTGCCAGCAGCGTAGTCGACGGCCCCTACGAGCAGTACTTC	CASSVVDGPYEQYF
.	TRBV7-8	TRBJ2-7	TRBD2	TGTGCCAGCAGCTCCGCTAGCGGGAGCGCCTACGAGCAGTACTTC	CASSSASGSAYEQYF
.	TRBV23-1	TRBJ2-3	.	TGCGCCAGCGTCGCGACAGGCAGCACAGATACGCAGTATTTT	CASVATGSTDTQYF
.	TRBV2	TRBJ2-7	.	TGTGCCAGCAGTGCCCCTCCCCGGACAACCTACGAGCAGTACTTC	CASSAPPRTTYEQYF
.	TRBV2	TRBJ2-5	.	TGTGCCAGCAGTGAAGGTCGGACACAGTGGCGCGAGACCCAGTACTTC	CASSEGRTQWRETQYF
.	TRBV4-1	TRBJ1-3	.	TGCGCCAGCAGCCAAGATCCGGCCAGCTCTGGAAACACCATATATTTT	CASSQDPASSGNTIYF
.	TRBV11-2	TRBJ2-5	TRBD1	TGTGCCAGCAGCTTTGGGGTGGGGACAGTAGAGACCCAGTACTTC	CASSFGVGTVETQYF
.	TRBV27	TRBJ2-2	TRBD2	TGTGCCAGCAGTTTCAGGCGGGAGGCCCTCACCGGGGAGCTGTTTTTT	CASSFRREALTGELFF
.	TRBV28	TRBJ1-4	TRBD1	TGTGCCAGCAGTCGACAGGGGGCAACTAATGAAAAACTGTTTTTT	CASSRQGATNEKLFF
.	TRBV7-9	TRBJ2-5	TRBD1	TGTGCCAGCAGCTGGGACAGGTACCAAGAGACCCAGTACTTC	CASSWDRYQETQYF
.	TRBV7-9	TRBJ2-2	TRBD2	TGTGCCAGCAGCGGACCTGAAATAGCGGGAGGTAACACCGGGGAGCTGTTTTTT	CASSGPEIAGGNTGELFF
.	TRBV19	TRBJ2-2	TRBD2	TGTGCCAGTAGTCCCGAGGTCCCTACTAGCGGGGGTACCAAATGGAACACCGGGGAGCTGTTTTTT	CASSPEVPTSGGTKWNTGELFF
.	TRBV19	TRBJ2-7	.	TGTGCCAGTAGTTCACCACCGGATAAGAGAAGCCACGAGCAGTACTTC	CASSSPPDKRSHEQYF
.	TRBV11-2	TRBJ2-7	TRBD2	TGTGCCAGCAGCCCTGCCCGGGAGCGGGAGGGGTACGAGCAGTACTTC	CASSPAREREGYEQYF
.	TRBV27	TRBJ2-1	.	TGTGCCAGCAGTTTACTGCAGGTAGGACTAAACAATGAGCAGTTCTTC	CASSLLQVGLNNEQFF
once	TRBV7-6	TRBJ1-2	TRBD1	TGTGCCAGCAGTGAAACAGGGGGCTATGTAGGCTACACCTTC	CASSETGGYVGYTF
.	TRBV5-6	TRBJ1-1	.	TGTGCCAGCAGCTCCCCCTTGGATGGAGAAGCTTTCTTT	CASSSPLDGEAFF
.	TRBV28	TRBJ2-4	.	TGTGCCAGCAGCCTACAGGGGAGGGCCAAAAACATTCAGTACTTC	CASSLQGRAKNIQYF
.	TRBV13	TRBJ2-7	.	TGTGCCAGCAGCTTAGGAAACTCCCTCTACGAGCAGTACTTC	CASSLGNSLYEQYF
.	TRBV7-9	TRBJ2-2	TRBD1	TGTGGACTGAGGACAGGGAGTGTCACCGGGGAGCTGTTTTTT	CGLRTGSVTGELFF
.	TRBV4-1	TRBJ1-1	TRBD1	TGCGCCAGCAGCCAAGTGGGGGCAGGGGGCTTCACTGAAGCTTTCTTT	CASSQVGAGGFTEAFF
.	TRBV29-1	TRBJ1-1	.	TGCAGCGTTGAAAAACGGGGGGACACTGAAGCTTTCTTT	CSVEKRGDTEAFF
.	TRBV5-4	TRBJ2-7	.	TGTGCCAGCAGCCCGTTTCGGGGGAGCTCCTACGAGCAGTACTTC	CASSPFRGSSYEQYF
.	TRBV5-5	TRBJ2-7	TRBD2	TGTGCCAGCAGCCAGGGACTAGCGATTAACTACGAGCAGTACTTC	CASSQGLAINYEQYF
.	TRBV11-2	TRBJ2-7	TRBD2	TGTGCCAGCAGCCTAGGACTAGCTGAGCAGTACTTC	CASSLGLAEQYF
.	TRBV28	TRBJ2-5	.	TGTGCCAGCAGTTCGGGGTTCGAGCTGTACCAAGAGACCCAGTACTTC	CASSSGFELYQETQYF
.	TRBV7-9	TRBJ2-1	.	TGTGCCAGCAGCTTACTATCGGGGCCCAATGATGAGCAGTTCTTC	CASSLLSGPNDEQFF
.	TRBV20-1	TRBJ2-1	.	TGCAGTGTCAGGGACTATGAGCAGTTCTTC	CSVRDYEQFF
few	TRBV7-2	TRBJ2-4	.	TGTGCCAGCACCCCCGAGGGCGGAGGACATGCTCAGTACTTC	CASTPEGGGHAQYF
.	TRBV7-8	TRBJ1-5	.	TGTGCCAGCAGCTTAGAAGTGTATAGCAATCAGCCCCAGCATTTT	CASSLEVYSNQPQHF
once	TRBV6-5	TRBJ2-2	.	TGTGCCAGCAGAATAGGGGAAACGAACACCGGGGAGCTGTTTTTT	CASRIGETNTGELFF
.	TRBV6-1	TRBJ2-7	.	TGTGCCAGCAGTGGAACCCCGCAGTACTTC	CASSGTPQYF
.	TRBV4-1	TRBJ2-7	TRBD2	TGCGCCAGCAGCCTCCGACTAGCGGGAGACTACGAGCAGTACTTC	CASSLRLAGDYEQYF
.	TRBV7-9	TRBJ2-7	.	TGTGCCAGCAGCTTTAGCCGGACAGATTCCTACGAGCAGTACTTC	CASSFSRTDSYEQYF
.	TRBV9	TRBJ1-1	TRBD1	TGTGCCAGCAGCCCAGGAGCAATGACAGGGATTAACACTGAAGCTTTCTTT	CASSPGAMTGINTEAFF
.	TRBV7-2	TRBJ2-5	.	TGTGCCAGCAGCTTATTTCCCCGTGAGACCCAGTACTTC	CASSLFPRETQYF
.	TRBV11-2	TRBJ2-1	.	TGTGCCAGCAGCTCGGCGGGCTCCTACAATGAGCAGTTCTTC	CASSSAGSYNEQFF
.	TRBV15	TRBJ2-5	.	TGTGCCACCAGCAGAGAAGCAGGCCAAGAGACCCAGTACTTC	CATSREAGQETQYF
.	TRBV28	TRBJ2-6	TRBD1	TGTGCCAGCAGTTTGATCCGGGACAGTTTCGACTCTGGGGCCAACGTCCTGACTTTC	CASSLIRDSFDSGANVLTF
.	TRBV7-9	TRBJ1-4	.	TGTGCCAGCAGCAAGCGCTCACCGGGGACTGAAAAACTGTTTTTT	CASSKRSPGTEKLFF
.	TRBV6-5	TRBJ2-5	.	TGTGCCAGCAGTTACGAAACTGGACATTTCCAAGAGACCCAGTACTTC	CASSYETGHFQETQYF
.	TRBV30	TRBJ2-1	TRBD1	TGTGCCTGGAGCCAGGGGGCTAGCGACCTCAATGAGCAGTTCTTC	CAWSQGASDLNEQFF
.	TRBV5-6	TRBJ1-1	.	TGTGCCAGCAGCCCTCAGGGCGATGGCACTGAAGCTTTCTTT	CASSPQGDGTEAFF
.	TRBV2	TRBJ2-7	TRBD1	TGTGCCAGCACCGGGACAGCCTACGAGCAGTACTTC	CASTGTAYEQYF
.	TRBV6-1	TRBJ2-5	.	TGTGCCAGCAGTGTGTGGGCAGCCCTCTCGGAGACCCAGTACTTC	CASSVWAALSETQYF
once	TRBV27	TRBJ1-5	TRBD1	TGTGCCAGCAGCCCGACAGGGGGACTGAATCAGCCCCAGCATTTT	CASSPTGGLNQPQHF
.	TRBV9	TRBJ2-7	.	TGTGCCAGCAGCGAAGGGAGTGCCTACGAGCAGTACTTC	CASSEGSAYEQYF
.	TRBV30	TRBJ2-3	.	TGTGCCTGGAATACAGGGAGCACAGATACGCAGTATTTT	CAWNTGSTDTQYF
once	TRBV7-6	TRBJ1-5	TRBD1	TGTGCCAGCAGCGACAGGGCTGGTCAGCCCCAGCATTTT	CASSDRAGQPQHF
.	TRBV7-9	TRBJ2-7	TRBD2	TGTGCCAGCAGGGACGCGGGAGGGCCTCCTTACGAGCAGTACTTC	CASRDAGGPPYEQYF